This TCR beta chain was sequenced in a study of identical twins. Findings and caveats of the study: Insertions ran lower in abundant cord blood beta clonotypes, though not in memory repertoires.

The CDR3 covers 13 residues. J gave up 15 bases and V 4 bases, and 12 bases lay outside the gene matches. Per germline, CDR1 SNHLY and CDR2 FYNNEI. TCRdb re-called the 5' RACE reads through MiXCR, storing one row per CDR3 protein. The data contain just over 500,000 distinct CDR3 sequences, approximately 22% of them singletons. This clonotype showed up just a few times. Its antigen is as yet unknown. This same sample was also taken into another study, of T cells expressing NK-cell markers. From that second work: Researchers report these clonotypes also headed the CD3+CD56-NKG2C+ fraction in a handful of donors.

The chain links TRBV2 to TRBJ2-4; TRBD1 matches 7 bases. This clonotype originated in a woman aged 18-29 years in good health. Sequenced material: CD4+ T cells sorted from blood. The CDR3 protein is CASSVVQGSRRYF. Here the CDR3 DNA reads TGTGCCAGCAGTGTCGTACAGGGGTCCCGTCGGTACTTC.